The 9 T cell receptor beta chains below all came from one sample that was sequenced in a study of T-cell reconstitution after alpha-beta-depleted transplantation in children. Unique molecular identifiers were used in preparing the TCRbeta library. Each CDR3 protein gets one entry after TCRdb re-called the PCR reads with MiXCR. The repertoire holds around 78,000 distinct CDR3 sequences, with 13% to 15% as singletons. The sample here was PBMCs, mostly from graft donor cells, taken 180 days after TCRalphabeta/CD19-depleted stem cell transplant. These receptor sequences come from a male patient between 2 and 10 years old who had a stem cell transplant for acute lymphoblastic leukemia, so the T cells may come from the graft donor.

This clonotype was seen a handful of times. The chain recombines TRBV12-3 or TRBV12-4 with TRBJ2-1; D not resolved. Deletions cut 8 bases from V and 7 bases from J, with 9 bases between. The CDR3 runs to 11 residues. The CDR3 spells CASSGSNEQFF. The CDR3 nucleotides read TGTGCCAGCTCCGGGTCGAATGAGCAGTTCTTC.

V usage is TRBV7-6 and J usage is TRBJ2-1, with 10 bases fitting TRBD1. This CDR3 is 13 amino acids long. The V gene's germline CDR1 is SGHVS and CDR2 FNYEAQ. V shed 2 bases, J shed 9 bases, and the junction held 1 base outside the gene matches. The DNA of the CDR3 is TGTGCCAGCAGCTTATGGGACAGGGGTGAGCAGTTCTTC. The encoded protein is CASSLWDRGEQFF.

In its sample, this clonotype was seen a few times. V is TRBV12-3 or TRBV12-4 and J is TRBJ2-1; 7 positions agree with TRBD2. V shed 0 bases, J shed 10 bases, and the junction held 6 bases outside the gene matches. The CDR3 length is 14 residues. The CDR3 DNA reads TGTGCCAGCAGTTTAGCGGGAGGGAAAAAAGAGCAGTTCTTC. Translated, it gives CASSLAGGKKEQFF.

This clonotype has only a few counts. This rearrangement joins TRBV6-5 to TRBJ2-7, with a possible D match to TRBD2 (5 bases). The CDR3 contains 12 residues. CDR1 and CDR2 from the germline V gene are MNHEY and SVGAGI. V was cut by 5 bases and J by 7 bases, with 12 bases left in between. CDR3 sequence: CASSQLRGEQYF. The CDR3 DNA sequence: TGTGCCAGCAGTCAACTCAGAGGGGAGCAGTACTTC.

Sample share makes this clonotype medium-sized. The V call is TRBV9, the J call TRBJ1-5; 12 bases map to TRBD1. The CDR3 is 15 amino acids. The germline CDR1 and CDR2 sequences are SGDLS and YYNGEE. Unmatched junction bases numbered 2, after V lost 0 bases and J lost 7 bases. The CDR3 DNA reads TGTGCCAGCAGCGTAGCCGGGACAGGGGGCCAGCCCCAGCATTTT. The encoded protein is CASSVAGTGGQPQHF.

This clonotype has only a few counts. The chain joins TRBV7-2 to TRBJ1-6; unclear D gene. CDR1 SGHTA and CDR2 FQGNSA come from the germline V gene. The CDR3 sequence is 15 residues long. V was cut by 5 bases and J by 5 bases, with 13 bases left in between. DNA of the CDR3: TGTGCCAGCAGCATCCGAAGCCTAAATAATTCACCCCTCCACTTT. Translating gives CASSIRSLNNSPLHF.

The V gene is TRBV5-1, the J gene TRBJ2-5; a possible D gene is TRBD1 (5 bases). Trimming cost V 0 bases and J 8 bases, with 14 bases left between them. This CDR3 contains 14 residues. Germline CDR1 reads SGHRS; CDR2 reads YFSETQ. CDR3 region: CASSLATGRDTQYF. CDR3 DNA sequence: TGCGCCAGCAGCTTGGCCACAGGTCGAGACACCCAGTACTTC.

The chain carries TRBV18 and TRBJ2-2; D ambiguous. Germline CDR1 reads KGHSH; CDR2 reads LQKENI. Trimming pared 1 base from V and 5 bases from J, leaving 5 bases between. The CDR3 contains 13 residues. The CDR3 loop is CASSPLRTGELFF. In DNA form, the CDR3 reads TGTGCCAGCTCACCACTAAGGACCGGGGAGCTGTTTTTT.

There are a few counts of this clonotype. This rearrangement joins TRBV20-1 to TRBJ1-1; D might be TRBD1 (5 bases). Trimming left V 3 bases short and J 3 bases short, with 8 bases between. This CDR3 is built from 12 residues. The germline CDR1 and CDR2 sequences are DFQATT and SNEGSKA (reference sequence). In nucleotides, the CDR3 is TGCAGTGCTAGTGGGGGTTACACTGAAGCTTTCTTT. Protein product: CSASGGYTEAFF.